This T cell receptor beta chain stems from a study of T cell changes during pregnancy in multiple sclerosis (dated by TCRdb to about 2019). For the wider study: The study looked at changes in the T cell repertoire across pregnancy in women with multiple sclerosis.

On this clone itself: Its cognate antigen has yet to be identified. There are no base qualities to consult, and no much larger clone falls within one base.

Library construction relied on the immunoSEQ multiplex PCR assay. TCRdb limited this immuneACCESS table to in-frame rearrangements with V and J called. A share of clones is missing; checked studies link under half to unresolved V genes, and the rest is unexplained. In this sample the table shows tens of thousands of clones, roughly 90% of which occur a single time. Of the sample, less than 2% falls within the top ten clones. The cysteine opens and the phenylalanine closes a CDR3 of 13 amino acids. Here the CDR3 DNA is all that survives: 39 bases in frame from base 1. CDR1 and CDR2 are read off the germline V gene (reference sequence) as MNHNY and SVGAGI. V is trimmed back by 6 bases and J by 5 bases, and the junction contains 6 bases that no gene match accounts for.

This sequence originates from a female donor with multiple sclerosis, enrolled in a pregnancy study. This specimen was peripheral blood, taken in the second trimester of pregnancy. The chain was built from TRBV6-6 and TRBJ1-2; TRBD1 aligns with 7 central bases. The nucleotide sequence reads TGTGCCAGCAGCTCGGGACAGACATATGGCTACACCTTC. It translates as CASSSGQTYGYTF.